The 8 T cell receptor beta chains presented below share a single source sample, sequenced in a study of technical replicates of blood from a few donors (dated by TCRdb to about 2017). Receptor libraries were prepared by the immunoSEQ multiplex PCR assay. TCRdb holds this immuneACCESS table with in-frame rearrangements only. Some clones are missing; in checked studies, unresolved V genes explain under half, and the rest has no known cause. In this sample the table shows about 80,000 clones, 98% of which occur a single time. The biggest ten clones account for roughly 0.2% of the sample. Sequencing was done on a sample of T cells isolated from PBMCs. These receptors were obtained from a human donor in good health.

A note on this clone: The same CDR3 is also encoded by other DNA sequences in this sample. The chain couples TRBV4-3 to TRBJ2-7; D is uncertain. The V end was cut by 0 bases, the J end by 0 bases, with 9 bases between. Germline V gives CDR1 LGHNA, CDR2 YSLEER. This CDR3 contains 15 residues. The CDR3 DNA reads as TGCGCCAGCAGCCAAGATCTTACAGTCTCCTACGAGCAGTACTTC. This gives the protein CASSQDLTVSYEQYF.

The CDR3 loop is CASSPRQGATNYGYTF. In DNA form, the CDR3 reads TGCGCCAGCAGCCCTAGACAGGGGGCTACAAACTATGGCTACACCTTC. The chain joins TRBV4-1 to TRBJ1-2; 10 nucleotides align to TRBD1. Germline-derived CDR1 and CDR2 are MGHRA and YSYEKL. V shed 4 bases, J shed 2 bases, and the junction held 7 bases outside the gene matches. There are 16 residues in the CDR3.

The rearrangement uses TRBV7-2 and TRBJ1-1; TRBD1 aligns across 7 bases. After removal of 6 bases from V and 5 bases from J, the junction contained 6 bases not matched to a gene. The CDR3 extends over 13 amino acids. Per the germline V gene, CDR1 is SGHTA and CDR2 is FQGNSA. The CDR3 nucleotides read TGTGCCAGCAGTCGACAGGGTTGGACTGAAGCTTTCTTT. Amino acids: CASSRQGWTEAFF.

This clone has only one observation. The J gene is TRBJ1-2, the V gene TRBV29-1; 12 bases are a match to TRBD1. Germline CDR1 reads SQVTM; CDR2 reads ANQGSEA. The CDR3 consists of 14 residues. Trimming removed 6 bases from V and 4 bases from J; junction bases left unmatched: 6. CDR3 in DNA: TGCAGCGTCGATGGGACAGGGGGCTCCTATGGCTACACCTTC. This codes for CSVDGTGGSYGYTF.

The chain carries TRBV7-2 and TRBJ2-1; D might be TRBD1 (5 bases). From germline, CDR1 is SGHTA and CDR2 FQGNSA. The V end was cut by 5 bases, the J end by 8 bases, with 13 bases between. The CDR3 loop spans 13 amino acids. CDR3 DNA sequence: TGTGCCAGCAGCCCCGGTTGGGGCTATGAGCAGTTCTTC. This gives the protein CASSPGWGYEQFF.

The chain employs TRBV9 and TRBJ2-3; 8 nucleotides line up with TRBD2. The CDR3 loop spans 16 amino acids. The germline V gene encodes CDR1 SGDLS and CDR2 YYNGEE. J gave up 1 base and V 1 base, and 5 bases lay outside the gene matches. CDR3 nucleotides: TGTGCCAGCAGCGTAAGTAGCGGGGTAGGCACAGATACGCAGTATTTT. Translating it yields CASSVSSGVGTDTQYF.

CDR3 sequence: CASSSNRGADTQYF. The CDR3 nucleotides are TGTGCCAGCAGCTCCAACAGGGGGGCAGATACGCAGTATTTT. The V gene is TRBV7-6, the J gene TRBJ2-3; 8 bases map to TRBD1. The CDR3 totals 14 residues. Germline loops: CDR1 SGHVS, CDR2 FNYEAQ. V trimming: 4 bases; J trimming: 4 bases; junction bases outside the gene matches: 4.

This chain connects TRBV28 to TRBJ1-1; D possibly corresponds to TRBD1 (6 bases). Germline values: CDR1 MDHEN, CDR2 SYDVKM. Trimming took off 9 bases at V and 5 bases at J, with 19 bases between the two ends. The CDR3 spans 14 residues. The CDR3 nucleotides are TGTGCCAGTCTGGACAGTCTAAGGTTGACTGAAGCTTTCTTT. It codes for CASLDSLRLTEAFF.